Below, 26 T cell receptor beta chains from the same sample are listed, as sequenced in a study of T cell clones after liver transplantation (dated by TCRdb to about 2019). The library relied on the immunoSEQ multiplex PCR assay. What TCRdb holds here is the immuneACCESS table cut down to in-frame rearrangements. Part of the clones is not present; checked against another copy, under half of the missing clones reflect an unresolved V gene, and the others are unexplained. This sample comprises over 45,000 clones, roughly 70% of them detected only once. 8.5% to 10% of the sample rests with the top ten. This specimen consisted of CD4+ T cells from blood, obtained 54 months after liver transplant. These receptors came from a human patient who received a liver transplant. Donor T cells from the graft may be present among the T cells after a transplant.

This clone was picked up a small number of times. The V gene is TRBV28, the J gene TRBJ2-5; 9 bases are shared with TRBD1. V shed 5 bases, J shed 3 bases, and the junction held 10 bases outside the gene matches. The CDR3 is made up of 16 amino acids. The germline CDR1 and CDR2 sequences are MDHEN and SYDVKM. The CDR3 DNA reads as TGTGCCAGCAGTGCGCTTAGACAGGGGGGAAAAGAGACCCAGTACTTC. Protein: CASSALRQGGKETQYF.

This chain links TRBV18 with TRBJ1-4, with D unclear. Germline lookup yields CDR1 KGHSH and CDR2 LQKENI. V was pared by 3 bases and J by 8 bases, with 7 bases between. This CDR3 has 12 amino acids. The CDR3 region has the DNA TGTGCCAGCTCACCGGAGCAAGAAAAACTGTTTTTT. Its protein is CASSPEQEKLFF.

The rearrangement uses TRBV18 and TRBJ1-3; 7 bases match TRBD1. The germline V gene encodes CDR1 KGHSH and CDR2 LQKENI. The CDR3 is 15 residues long. After removal of 3 bases from V and 0 bases from J, the junction contained 2 bases not matched to a gene. This CDR3 reads CASSPRQGSGNTIYF. The CDR3 nucleotides are TGTGCCAGCTCACCCCGACAGGGCTCTGGAAACACCATATATTTT.

V and J are TRBV6-1 and TRBJ1-1; no firm D call. Trimming cost V 8 bases and J 2 bases, with 15 bases left between them. The CDR3 totals 14 residues. The V gene's germline CDR1 is MNHNS and CDR2 SASEGT. The CDR3 DNA sequence: TGTGCCAGCGCCAGGCTCCCAGAAAACACTGAAGCTTTCTTT. Protein: CASARLPENTEAFF.

The gene calls are TRBV11-2 and TRBJ2-7; TRBD1 matches 9 bases. CDR3 size: 14 residues. V dropped 4 bases and J dropped 3; count of bases not matched to a gene: 4. The germline V gene has CDR1 SGHAT and CDR2 FQNNGV. CDR3 amino acids: CASSWGQGVYEQYF. For the CDR3, the DNA is TGTGCCAGCAGCTGGGGACAGGGTGTCTACGAGCAGTACTTC.

The rearrangement joins TRBV7-2 to TRBJ2-7; D not certain. This CDR3 contains 12 residues. Trimming shortened V by 4 bases and J by 1 base, and 5 bases separated the two germline ends. Germline V lookup: CDR1 SGHTA, CDR2 FQGNSA. CDR3 region: CASSSSSYEQYF. The CDR3 nucleotides are TGTGCCAGCAGCTCCTCGTCCTACGAGCAGTACTTC.

The rearrangement links TRBV7-8 to TRBJ1-3; no firm D call. Deletions cut 0 bases from V and 0 bases from J, with 9 bases between. The CDR3 is 16 residues long. From germline, CDR1 is SGHVS and CDR2 FQNEAQ. The CDR3 DNA is TGTGCCAGCAGCTTAGCCCGAACGAGCTCTGGAAACACCATATATTTT. It specifies CASSLARTSSGNTIYF.

The chain employs TRBV19 and TRBJ2-5, with 10 bases that match TRBD2. Trimming removed 4 bases from V and 1 base from J; junction bases left unmatched: 6. CDR1 is LNHDA, CDR2 SQIVND, per germline (reference sequence). This CDR3 spans 16 amino acids. The CDR3 DNA reads as TGTGCCAGTAGTAGTTTGCCTAGCGGGGGCCAAGAGACCCAGTACTTC. Protein sequence: CASSSLPSGGQETQYF.

The V call is TRBV20-1, the J call TRBJ2-3; no definite D call. The CDR3 totals 11 residues. Trimming removed 5 bases at V and 2 bases at J, with 5 bases between. CDR1 is DFQATT and CDR2 is SNEGSKA in the germline V gene (reference sequence). CDR3 coding DNA: TGCAGTGCTGAAACCACAGATACGCAGTATTTT. It yields the protein CSAETTDTQYF.

A few counts support this clone. The genes are TRBV7-9 and TRBJ1-3, with D uncertain. In germline, CDR1 is SEHNR, CDR2 FQNEAQ (reference sequence). The V and J ends lost 6 bases and 0 bases respectively, with 12 bases between them. There are 15 residues in the CDR3. The CDR3 protein is CASRPDGYSGNTIYF. Written as DNA, the CDR3 is TGTGCCAGCAGACCGGACGGGTACTCTGGAAACACCATATATTTT. Full variable domain (outside the CDR3, taken from reference TRBV7-9 and TRBJ1-3): DTGVSQNPRHKITKRGQNVTFRCDPISEHNRLYWYRQTLGQGPEFLTYFQNEAQLEKSRLLSDRFSAERPKGSFSTLEIQRTEQGDSAMYLCASRPDGYSGNTIYFGEGSWLTVV.

This clone was recorded a few times. Other DNA sequences in this specimen translate into the identical CDR3. The chain employs TRBV18 and TRBJ2-5; a weak D match, TRBD2 (6 bases). The V and J ends lost 6 bases and 0 bases respectively, with 14 bases between them. The CDR3 length is 15 residues. From germline, CDR1 is KGHSH and CDR2 LQKENI. The CDR3 reads CASSPRAGNQETQYF. The CDR3 DNA reads as TGTGCCAGCTCGCCTCGGGCGGGGAACCAAGAGACCCAGTACTTC.

V gene TRBV6-1 combines with J gene TRBJ2-7, with D possibly TRBD2 on 6 matching bases. Trimming removed 7 bases at V and 0 bases at J, with 13 bases between. This CDR3 contains 14 residues. CDR1 is MNHNS, CDR2 SASEGT, per germline. As DNA, the CDR3 is TGTGCCAGCACCATGGAGGGAGACTCCTACGAGCAGTACTTC. Amino acids: CASTMEGDSYEQYF.

This clone was seen a handful of times. The chain couples TRBV5-1 to TRBJ1-2; D perhaps matches TRBD1 (6 bases). This CDR3 region has 13 residues. The V and J ends lost 0 bases and 5 bases respectively, with 8 bases between them. Per the germline V gene, CDR1 is SGHRS and CDR2 is YFSETQ. The CDR3 DNA reads as TGCGCCAGCAGCTTGGACAGGGAGTATGGCTACACCTTC. Translation gives CASSLDREYGYTF. Together with reference TRBV5-1 and TRBJ1-2, the CDR3 gives the full variable domain: KAGVTQTPRYLIKTRGQQVTLSCSPISGHRSVSWYQQTPGQGLQFLFEYFSETQRNKGNFPGRFSGRQFSNSRSEMNVSTLELGDSALYLCASSLDREYGYTFGSGTRLTVV.

This clone came up a few times. This chain joins TRBV6-5 and TRBJ2-2; D may correspond to TRBD1 or TRBD2 (7 bases each). CDR3 length: 14 residues. In germline, CDR1 is MNHEY, CDR2 SVGAGI. Trimming took off 10 bases at V and 3 bases at J, with 15 bases between the two ends. The DNA for the CDR3 is TGTGCCACCAGGGGGGGTCGGGACACCGGGGAGCTGTTTTTT. Translation: CATRGGRDTGELFF.

The chain has TRBV23-1 and TRBJ1-5; 7 bases fit TRBD1. TRBV23-1 carries the ORF label, with uncertain function. V shed 3 bases and J 4 bases; nucleotides not matched to a gene: 12. The CDR3 is 17 amino acids. The CDR3 DNA is TGCGCCAGCAGTCATCCCCGGCCGACAGGGTTGAATCAGCCCCAGCATTTT. Its translation: CASSHPRPTGLNQPQHF.

CDR3 in DNA: TGTGCCAGCTATCAGCCAGCGGGGGGTGCCTACGAGCAGTACTTC. It translates to CASYQPAGGAYEQYF. The chain uses TRBV6-6 and TRBJ2-7; the match to TRBD2 covers 9 bases. V lost 8 bases to trimming and J lost 2 bases; unmatched junction nucleotides: 10. Germline loops: CDR1 MNHNY, CDR2 SVGAGI (reference sequence). This CDR3 has 15 residues.

The chain joins TRBV2 to TRBJ1-6; 9 nucleotides agree with TRBD1. Trimming at V came to 7 bases and at J to 8 bases, leaving 6 bases not matched to a gene. This CDR3 has 14 amino acids. The germline CDR1 and CDR2 sequences are SNHLY and FYNNEI. This CDR3 reads CASNGQGRDSPLHF. CDR3 in DNA: TGTGCCAGCAACGGACAGGGGAGGGATTCACCCCTCCACTTT.

V gene TRBV7-2 combines with J gene TRBJ1-2; D is unclear. Germline values: CDR1 SGHTA, CDR2 FQGNSA. The CDR3 covers 12 residues. V lost 1 base and J lost 8, with 8 bases in between. CDR3 sequence: CASSLGVGGYTF. CDR3 DNA: TGTGCCAGCAGCTTAGGAGTCGGGGGCTACACCTTC.

This clone was recorded a few times. CDR3 loop: CASSQEGSQGNSLGELFF. The CDR3 DNA sequence: TGCGCCAGCAGCCAAGAAGGTTCACAGGGGAATTCCCTCGGGGAGCTGTTTTTT. The rearrangement joins TRBV4-1 to TRBJ2-2; 7 bases line up with TRBD1. The J segment lost 7 bases and the V segment lost 0 bases, leaving 14 bases of the junction unmatched. The CDR3 runs 18 residues. CDR1 is MGHRA, CDR2 YSYEKL, per germline.

The chain combines TRBV18 with TRBJ1-2; no reliable D call. The V and J ends lost 0 bases and 4 bases respectively, with 21 bases between them. Germline loops: CDR1 KGHSH, CDR2 LQKENI. The CDR3 runs to 18 residues. As DNA, the CDR3 is TGTGCCAGCTCACCACCGTCCGCTAGAAAGCGGGAAGGCTATGGCTACACCTTC. Its protein product is CASSPPSARKREGYGYTF.

The rearrangement joins TRBV2 to TRBJ2-2; D not certain. The CDR3 has 14 residues. From germline, CDR1 is SNHLY and CDR2 FYNNEI. V shed 0 bases and J shed 0 bases, with 2 bases lying between them. CDR3 coding DNA: TGTGCCAGCAGTGAAGCACCGAACACCGGGGAGCTGTTTTTT. It is translated as CASSEAPNTGELFF.

This clone showed up just once. The chain carries TRBV11-2 and TRBJ2-3; D may be TRBD1 (6 bases). V was cut by 0 bases and J by 5 bases, with 18 bases left in between. The CDR3 is 17 amino acids. Germline V gene data show CDR1 as SGHAT and CDR2 as FQNNGV. CDR3 coding DNA: TGTGCCAGCAGCTTAGATCTTGGACAGACCAACCTAGATACGCAGTATTTT. Translating it yields CASSLDLGQTNLDTQYF.

In this sample, this clone turned up once. The chain combines TRBV14 with TRBJ2-2; TRBD1 agrees at 11 bases. The V gene end was trimmed by 0 bases and the J gene end by 9 bases; junction bases not matched to a gene: 9. The germline V gene has CDR1 SGHDN and CDR2 FVKESK. CDR3 length: 17 residues. The CDR3 DNA follows: TGTGCCAGCAGCCAAGATCTTGGTTTGGACAGGGGGCGGGAGCTGTTTTTT. Translated: CASSQDLGLDRGRELFF.

This clone was detected once. The chain combines TRBV27 with TRBJ1-4, with a tentative D call TRBD1 (5 bases). The germline CDR1 and CDR2 sequences are MNHEY and SMNVEV (reference sequence). The CDR3 extends over 16 amino acids. Trimming shortened V by 3 bases and J by 4 bases, and 15 bases separated the two germline ends. CDR3 region: CASSFPRKRGNEKLFF. The CDR3 nucleotides are TGTGCCAGCAGTTTCCCGCGAAAAAGGGGTAATGAAAAACTGTTTTTT.

The chain joins TRBV27 to TRBJ2-7, with TRBD1 matching 8 bases. V lost 3 bases and J lost 0; bases outside the gene matches: 4. Per germline, CDR1 MNHEY and CDR2 SMNVEV (reference sequence). This CDR3 contains 15 residues. The DNA of the CDR3 is TGTGCCAGCAGTTTCGGGGACAGGAGCTCCTACGAGCAGTACTTC. Translating gives CASSFGDRSSYEQYF.

This clone was found a few times. This sequence joins TRBV5-5 and TRBJ2-3, with 10 positions matching TRBD2. Trimming removed 2 bases from V and 3 bases from J; junction bases left unmatched: 9. The CDR3 has 17 residues. Per germline, CDR1 SGHKS and CDR2 YYEKEE (reference sequence). The DNA for the CDR3 is TGTGCCAGCAGCTTAAATCCCAGCGGGGGGGCGACAGATACGCAGTATTTT. Protein sequence: CASSLNPSGGATDTQYF.